The TCR beta chain under discussion was sequenced for a study of OX40 agonist ivuxolimab in advanced cancers. Study-wide context: The costimulatory receptor OX40 (CD134) was targeted by ivuxolimab, a fully human IgG2 agonistic monoclonal antibody. The paper covers the monotherapy dose-escalation part of the phase I ivuxolimab trial, which included N of about 50 patients. Prior anti-PD-1, anti-PD-L1 or anti-CTLA-4 therapy was permitted, and checkpoint inhibitors had been received by roughly 42% of dose-escalation patients. Of the roughly 52 dose-escalation patients, hepatocellular carcinoma was present in around 20, melanoma in some 15, renal cell carcinoma in 9 and head and neck cancer in 9. Intravenous ivuxolimab was administered to patients every 2 weeks at six dose levels: 0.01, 0.1, 0.3, 1.5, 3 and 10 mg/kg. The point of sequencing TCRbeta in the periphery was to test whether ivuxolimab changed TCR sequence diversity and drove clonal T-cell expansion. A male proportion of roughly 80% and a mean age of 60 years, ranging from roughly 23 to 79, were recorded for the dose-escalation cohort. Three dose-escalation patients achieved partial responses, one with hepatocellular carcinoma and two with cutaneous melanoma.

The CDR3, from cysteine to phenylalanine, totals 15 residues. The read is trimmed to its CDR3 DNA, 45 bases read in frame from base 1. Clipping removes 5 bases from V and 2 bases from J, with 8 as the unmatched junction base count. The germline V gene encodes CDR1 MNHEY and CDR2 SMNVEV (reference sequence). Genomic DNA was extracted from sorted cells for sequencing of the TCRbeta CDR3 region. TCRbeta CDR3 regions were sequenced using the immunoSEQ Assay. TCRdb retrieved this table from immuneACCESS and kept in-frame rearrangements only. Not all clones are present; in checked studies, unresolved V genes account for under half, and no reason is known for the remainder. This sample comprises about 47,000 clones, about 85% of them detected only once. Of the sample, around 21% falls within the top ten clones. Study-wide conclusions, independent of this receptor: The antigen specificity of the peripheral T cells that underwent clonal expansion was not determined. Low levels of normalized T-cell clonal expansion were also shown by some nonresponding patients. At doses of 0.1 to 3.0 mg/kg, clonal expansion of both CD4+ and CD8+ blood T cells was observed from baseline to week 6. In the 0.1-3.0 mg/kg groups, partial responders had among the lowest normalized peripheral clonal expansion, particularly in CD8+ T cells. After ivuxolimab, expanded clones were on average more numerous among CD8+ T cells than among CD4+ T cells.

Comments on this clone: Its antigen remains unidentified. No base-level quality is on record; no much larger clone is a single base apart.

The trial excluded patients who had a history of autoimmune disease or who were on systemic immunosuppression. Peripheral blood for TCR sequencing was drawn from every dose cohort at baseline, at cycle 4 day 1 and at cycle 7 day 1. The samples were taken from a phase I, first-in-human, multicenter, open-label dose-escalation trial of ivuxolimab. The trial enrolled adults with locally advanced or metastatic head and neck squamous cell, hepatocellular, melanoma or renal cell carcinoma. Before TCR sequencing, CD4+ T cells and CD8+ T cells were sorted from peripheral blood as separate populations. The chain links TRBV27 with TRBJ2-7; 8 middle bases align to TRBD2. The input for sequencing was CD4+ or CD8+ T cells sorted from blood, taken in a trial of the OX40 agonist ivuxolimab. This clonotype was sampled from an adult with an advanced solid tumor such as melanoma, head and neck, liver or kidney cancer. The CDR3 protein is CASSPDWTSTYEQYF. Read as DNA, the sequence is TGTGCCAGCAGTCCCGATTGGACTAGCACCTACGAGCAGTACTTC.